This TCR beta chain appears in the sequencing data of a study of blood T cell repertoires in COVID-19. Overall study: Samples came from the United States, Italy and Spain, spanning acute and convalescent COVID-19.

Per the study methods: The authors estimated nucleated cell counts from reference gene primer amplification. Profiled with immunoSEQ multiplex PCR; TCRdb holds only in-frame clones, not every one. The V and J calls and clone size are taken from that table; D and trimming were inferred from the DNA. Of 110,000 or so clones in the sample, around nine tenths were seen once. Trimming removed 3 bases from V and 3 bases from J, with 20 bases in between. This CDR3 spans 17 amino acids. Per the germline V gene, CDR1 is GTSNPN and CDR2 is SVGIG (reference sequence). This clonotype was sampled from a woman between 50 and 59 years old with acute or convalescent COVID-19. The source material was peripheral blood. The gene calls are TRBV30 and TRBJ1-4, with unresolved D. This CDR3 is CAWSRPPTGSANEKLFF. CDR3 DNA: TGTGCCTGGAGCCGACCCCCCACCGGGAGCGCTAATGAAAAACTGTTTTTT.